This entry lists 7 T cell receptor beta chains sequenced from one sample in a study of high-grade serous ovarian cancer treatment subgroups. Sequencing used immunoSEQ multiplex PCR; TCRdb keeps in-frame clones, though not all of them. The table has more than 15,000 clones, about 75% seen once. The tumor samples were collected prior to definitive surgery or chemotherapy. Sequencing input: tumor tissue. These TCRs come from a human donor with high-grade serous ovarian cancer.

The V and J genes are TRBV25-1 and TRBJ2-2, with TRBD1 matching 7 bases. V was clipped by 1 base and J by 4 bases; unmatched bases: 6. Germline V gene lookup returns CDR1 MGHDK and CDR2 SYGVNS. The CDR3 extends over 16 amino acids. In DNA form, the CDR3 reads TGTGCCAGCAGTGAATGGGGACAGAGAGGCACCGGGGAGCTGTTTTTT. Translating it yields CASSEWGQRGTGELFF.

The rearrangement links TRBV11-3 to TRBJ2-2, with 7 bases that match TRBD1. The germline V gene encodes CDR1 SGHNT and CDR2 YENEEA. Trimming removed 2 bases from V and 5 bases from J; junction bases left unmatched: 11. The CDR3 runs to 17 residues. The CDR3 region is CASSLIGRGRRTGELFF. Written as DNA, the CDR3 is TGTGCCAGCAGCTTAATAGGAAGGGGGCGAAGGACCGGGGAGCTGTTTTTT.

The rearrangement joins TRBV18 to TRBJ1-1, with unresolved D. Germline values: CDR1 KGHSH, CDR2 LQKENI. Deletions cut 3 bases from V and 2 bases from J, with 13 bases between. The CDR3 spans 15 residues. CDR3 nucleotides: TGTGCCAGCTCACCGTTCTCAACGGGAAACACTGAAGCTTTCTTT. This sequence encodes CASSPFSTGNTEAFF. Full variable domain (rest looked up from reference TRBV18 and TRBJ1-1): NAGVMQNPRHLVRRRGQEARLRCSPMKGHSHVYWYRQLPEEGLKFMVYLQKENIIDESGMPKERFSAEFPKEGPSILRIQQVVRGDSAAYFCASSPFSTGNTEAFFGQGTRLTVV.

Concerning this clone itself: A read error may account for a junction end that differs from germline. Other DNA sequences in the same sample also yield this CDR3. The chain uses TRBV7-9 and TRBJ1-5; 9 nucleotides line up with TRBD1. The CDR3 contains 16 residues. Germline values: CDR1 SEHNR, CDR2 FQNEAQ (reference sequence). The chain's CDR3 is CASSRVGQGWTQPQHF. In DNA form, the CDR3 reads TGCGCCAGCAGCCGTGTTGGACAGGGGTGGACTCAGCCCCAGCATTTT.

This clone was counted a few times. The chain is built from TRBV29-1 and TRBJ1-1; TRBD1 is a possible D gene (5 bases). Trimming took off 4 bases at V and 4 bases at J, with 13 bases between the two ends. Germline V CDR1 and CDR2: SQVTM, ANQGSEA. This CDR3 region has 13 residues. CDR3 bases: TGCAGCGTTGGTATCGGGACTGGCACTGAAGCTTTCTTT. This encodes CSVGIGTGTEAFF.

The sample holds one count of this clone. The chain links TRBV7-9 to TRBJ2-7; D remains unclear. CDR1 and CDR2 (germline): SEHNR, FQNEAQ (reference sequence). The V gene lost 5 bases and the J gene lost 1 base, with 9 bases spanning the gap. The CDR3 is 13 amino acids. CDR3 in amino acids: CASSLPLSYEQYF. The DNA for the CDR3 is TGTGCCAGCAGCCTCCCCCTTTCCTACGAGCAGTACTTC.

This clone has just a few counts. The chain joins TRBV5-1 to TRBJ1-1; 9 positions match TRBD1. The V gene end was trimmed by 3 bases and the J gene end by 8 bases; junction bases not matched to a gene: 8. The germline V gene has CDR1 SGHRS and CDR2 YFSETQ. The CDR3 sequence is 14 residues long. The DNA of the CDR3 is TGCGCCAGCAGCTCGACCACAGGGGGCGAGGAAGCTTTCTTT. Its protein is CASSSTTGGEEAFF. Together with reference TRBV5-1 and TRBJ1-1, the CDR3 gives the full variable domain: KAGVTQTPRYLIKTRGQQVTLSCSPISGHRSVSWYQQTPGQGLQFLFEYFSETQRNKGNFPGRFSGRQFSNSRSEMNVSTLELGDSALYLCASSSTTGGEEAFFGQGTRLTVV.